Presented here are 26 T cell receptor beta chains from one specimen sequenced in a study of molecular identifiers for immune sequencing clone quantification (dated by TCRdb to 2017 to 2018). The library was produced with PCR. TCRdb shows the sequencer as Illumina HiSeq 4000. Clones were called with MiXCR by TCRdb after fastp trimmed the public reads at Q25, and only in-frame beta chains were retained. Each entry is one CDR3 protein sequence, shown with its most common DNA and genes. The sample yields about 640,000 distinct CDR3 sequences; around 20% were counted once. The ten largest clones add up to approximately 0.9% of the sample. The sequenced sample consisted of naive CD8+ T cells from blood, with Jurkat cell RNA spiked in. This sample's cell subset or site label indicates: FACS-sorted CD8+CD4-CCR7+CD45RA+ naive T cells. These receptors were taken from a human donor in good health. Some libraries in this study had Jurkat cell RNA spiked in.

This clonotype came up many times. The chain couples TRBV28 to TRBJ1-5; maybe TRBD1 (5 bases). Germline assignment: CDR1 MDHEN and CDR2 SYDVKM. V was cut by 6 bases and J by 0 bases, with 18 bases left in between. There are 17 residues in the CDR3. CDR3 DNA: TGTGCCAGCAGCTTGGGACGGCGAGTCTATAGCAATCAGCCCCAGCATTTT. Translated: CASSLGRRVYSNQPQHF. The full variable domain, completed using reference TRBV28 and TRBJ1-5, is DVKVTQSSRYLVKRTGEKVFLECVQDMDHENMFWYRQDPGLGLRLIYFSYDVKMKEKGDIPEGYSVSREKKERFSLILESASTNQTSMYLCASSLGRRVYSNQPQHFGDGTRLSIL.

This clonotype was observed a few times. DNA for the CDR3: TGCAGTGCTAGAGATTCCAGGACAGCAAACAATCAGCCCCAGCATTTT. Its translation: CSARDSRTANNQPQHF. This chain uses TRBV20-1 with TRBJ1-5, with D perhaps matching TRBD1 (6 bases). This CDR3 has 16 amino acids. The V end lost 0 bases, the J end lost 3 bases, and 15 bases lay between the germline ends. CDR1 and CDR2 (germline): DFQATT, SNEGSKA (reference sequence).

A word on this clonotype: With a much larger clone just one base away, this may be a read error. V gene TRBV27 combines with J gene TRBJ1-1; no firm D call. CDR1 MNHEY and CDR2 SMNVEV come from the germline V gene (reference sequence). There are 14 residues in the CDR3. The V and J ends lost 10 bases and 0 bases respectively, with 15 bases between them. Written as DNA, the CDR3 is TGTGCCACAGCAACCCTTTTCATGAACACTGAAGCTTTCTTT. Translated, it gives CATATLFMNTEAFF.

The J gene is TRBJ2-1, the V gene TRBV10-2; perhaps TRBD2 as D (7 bases). Trimming took off 7 bases at V and 5 bases at J, with 18 bases between the two ends. CDR3 length: 15 residues. The germline V gene has CDR1 WSHSY and CDR2 SAAADI. The DNA of the CDR3 is TGCGCCAGCATCTCGGAGGGGGGGCTACACAATGAGCAGTTCTTC. Protein sequence: CASISEGGLHNEQFF.

As concerns this clonotype: With a much larger clone just one base away, this may be a read error. The CDR3 loop reads CASSSRGGGSCEQYF. The CDR3 DNA follows: TGTGCCAGCAGTTCCCGCGGGGGCGGGTCCTGCGAGCAGTACTTC. V and J are TRBV27 and TRBJ2-7; D is perhaps TRBD2 (7 bases). The length of the CDR3 is 15 residues. Per germline, CDR1 MNHEY and CDR2 SMNVEV (reference sequence).

This clonotype was observed at least ten times. This chain uses TRBV7-2 with TRBJ1-5; unclear D gene. There are 13 residues in the CDR3. V was pared by 3 bases and J by 5 bases, with 8 bases between. Germline V CDR1 and CDR2: SGHTA, FQGNSA. The CDR3 protein is CASSFWGDQPQHF. DNA of the CDR3: TGTGCCAGCAGCTTTTGGGGTGATCAGCCCCAGCATTTT.

The chain couples TRBV12-3 or TRBV12-4 to TRBJ2-1; D is ambiguous. V was trimmed by 6 bases and J by 3 bases, leaving 3 bases between them. This CDR3 contains 11 residues. CDR3 residues: CASRIYNEQFF. DNA of the CDR3: TGTGCCAGCAGGATCTACAATGAGCAGTTCTTC.

This clonotype was observed a single time. This could be a read error, since a much larger clone is one nucleotide away. The chain has TRBV2 and TRBJ2-1; D might be TRBD1 (6 bases). Per the germline V gene, CDR1 is SNHLY and CDR2 is FYNNEI. The CDR3 sequence is 15 residues long. Between the trimmed V and J ends, which lost 7 bases and 0 bases, there was a span of 13 bases. The CDR3 nucleotides read TGTGCCAGCACCCGGGACAAGGGCTCCTACAATGAGCAGTTCTTC. Translating it yields CASTRDKGSYNEQFF.

This clonotype appeared many times. V usage is TRBV7-2 and J usage is TRBJ2-5; TRBD2 matches 12 bases. J was trimmed by 5 bases and V by 4 bases; bases with no gene match: 8. CDR1 is SGHTA, CDR2 FQGNSA, per germline. This CDR3 contains 16 residues. The CDR3 coding sequence is TGTGCCAGCAGCTCCGAGCTAGCGGGGGGGCTGGAGACCCAGTACTTC. Amino acids: CASSSELAGGLETQYF.

The chain carries TRBV13 and TRBJ1-6; D gene ambiguous. In germline, CDR1 is PRHDT, CDR2 FYEKMQ (reference sequence). Trimming removed 2 bases at V and 3 bases at J, with 11 bases between. This CDR3 comprises 16 residues. CDR3 region: CASSLSTEIYNSPLHF. Written as DNA, the CDR3 is TGTGCCAGCAGCTTAAGTACAGAGATCTATAATTCACCCCTCCACTTT.

This clonotype has at least ten counts. This sequence joins TRBV4-2 and TRBJ2-7, with D hard to call. CDR1 is LGHNA, CDR2 YNFKEQ, per germline. Trimming shortened V by 0 bases and J by 3 bases, and 9 bases separated the two germline ends. The CDR3 runs 14 residues. The CDR3 DNA reads as TGTGCCAGCAGCCAAGAAGGTCCCCTCTACGAGCAGTACTTC. Translating gives CASSQEGPLYEQYF.

This clonotype was observed once. This sequence joins TRBV9 and TRBJ1-1; D may be TRBD1 (5 bases). Deletions cut 0 bases from V and 3 bases from J, with 12 bases between. Germline CDR1 and CDR2: SGDLS and YYNGEE. The CDR3 runs 15 residues. The CDR3 DNA reads as TGTGCCAGCAGCGTAGCCGGGACGGAGGACACTGAAGCTTTCTTT. It yields the protein CASSVAGTEDTEAFF.

In this sample, this clonotype turned up many times. The chain links TRBV3-1 to TRBJ2-2; possibly TRBD2 for D (5 bases). Trimming pared 8 bases from V and 7 bases from J, leaving 17 bases between. This CDR3 is 14 amino acids long. Germline V gives CDR1 LGHDT, CDR2 YNNKEL (reference sequence). The CDR3 region is CASVSTVRGGELFF. DNA of the CDR3: TGTGCCAGCGTCTCCACCGTCCGGGGCGGGGAGCTGTTTTTT. The variable domain in full, completed from reference TRBV3-1 and TRBJ2-2, reads DTAVSQTPKYLVTQMGNDKSIKCEQNLGHDTMYWYKQDSKKFLKIMFSYNNKELIINETVPNRFSPKSPDKAHLNLHINSLELGDSAVYFCASVSTVRGGELFFGEGSRLTVL.

The sample holds a few counts of this clonotype. The chain links TRBV27 to TRBJ2-3, with a possible D match to TRBD2 (6 bases). The CDR3 is 16 amino acids. V lost 4 bases to trimming and J lost 0 bases, with 14 bases between them. CDR1 is MNHEY, CDR2 SMNVEV, per germline (reference sequence). Here the CDR3 reads CASSSLAVLSTDTQYF. The CDR3 DNA reads as TGTGCCAGCAGTTCCTTAGCGGTATTGAGCACAGATACGCAGTATTTT.

The chain couples TRBV6-5 to TRBJ2-2; 9 bases fit TRBD1. This CDR3 comprises 15 residues. The germline V gene has CDR1 MNHEY and CDR2 SVGAGI. V dropped 6 bases and J dropped 4; count of bases not matched to a gene: 6. For the CDR3, the DNA is TGTGCCAGCAGCCCGGACAGGGGAGGCACCGGGGAGCTGTTTTTT. Translating it yields CASSPDRGGTGELFF.

This clonotype has a handful of counts. This chain uses TRBV3-1 with TRBJ2-1; 7 nucleotides align to TRBD1. Germline trimming cut 4 bases from V and 13 bases from J; bases unmatched to any gene: 4. The CDR3 has 11 residues. Germline CDR1 LGHDT, CDR2 YNNKEL (reference sequence). CDR3 in amino acids: CASSPGTDQFF. Written as DNA, the CDR3 is TGTGCCAGCAGCCCTGGGACAGATCAGTTCTTC.

In this sample, this clonotype turned up once. A much more abundant neighbour one base away suggests this may be a read error. The chain carries TRBV5-1 and TRBJ1-2; D perhaps matches TRBD1 (6 bases). Germline V gene sequence: CDR1 SGHRS, CDR2 YFSETQ. There are 12 residues in the CDR3. The CDR3: CASHGQNYGHTF. CDR3 bases: TGCGCCAGCCACGGACAGAACTATGGCCACACCTTC.

This clonotype was counted at least ten times. This sequence joins TRBV21-1 and TRBJ2-4. TRBV21-1 is listed as a pseudogene. The CDR3 totals 14 residues. CDR3 sequence: CASSKASAKNIQYF. The CDR3 DNA sequence: TGTGCCAGCAGCAAAGCGTCAGCCAAAAACATTCAGTACTTC.

This clonotype has at least ten counts. The J gene is TRBJ2-7, the V gene TRBV3-1, with D possibly TRBD1 on 6 matching bases. Germline V gene sequence: CDR1 LGHDT, CDR2 YNNKEL (reference sequence). Trimming took 8 bases from V and 2 from J, leaving 16 bases between them. The CDR3 has 14 residues. The CDR3 protein is CASGASGEAYEQYF. The DNA for the CDR3 is TGTGCCAGCGGGGCGTCAGGGGAAGCCTACGAGCAGTACTTC.

Worth noting for this clonotype: This may stem from a read error, because a much larger clone lies one nucleotide away. The CDR3 loop reads CASSRRPGDTQYF. CDR3 nucleotides: TGTGCCAGCAGCAGGAGGCCGGGAGATACGCAGTATTTT. J is TRBJ2-3 and V is TRBV28; tentative D call: TRBD2 (5 bases). CDR3 length equals 13 residues. The germline gives CDR1 MDHEN, CDR2 SYDVKM. V shed 6 bases and J shed 5 bases, with 12 bases lying between them.

The J gene is TRBJ2-5, the V gene TRBV19; TRBD1 agrees at 8 bases. This CDR3 is 14 amino acids long. Germline CDR1 LNHDA, CDR2 SQIVND (reference sequence). Unmatched junction bases numbered 6, after V lost 4 bases and J lost 5 bases. The CDR3 is CASSTGQDLETQYF. The CDR3 nucleotides read TGTGCCAGTAGTACGGGACAGGACCTGGAGACCCAGTACTTC.

Of note for this clonotype: A much larger clonotype is one base distant, so this may be a read error. The chain carries TRBV20-1 and TRBJ2-7; possible D gene TRBD2, 6 bases. Germline values: CDR1 DFQATT, CDR2 SNEGSKA (reference sequence). This CDR3 has 16 amino acids. The CDR3 sequence is CSDRDLGTHGGYEQYF. The CDR3 DNA is TGCAGTGATAGAGATCTCGGGACTCACGGCGGCTACGAGCAGTACTTC.

This clonotype has ten or more counts. The V call is TRBV6-2 or TRBV6-3, the J call TRBJ1-1; 9 positions agree with TRBD1. The V and J ends lost 7 bases and 6 bases, in that order; junction bases with no gene match: 12. Looked up from germline, CDR1 is MNHEY and CDR2 is SVGEGT. The CDR3 loop spans 15 amino acids. CDR3 nucleotides: TGTGCCAGCAACAATTACAGGGGGCGCGTGTCTGAAGCTTTCTTT. As protein: CASNNYRGRVSEAFF.

Ten or more counts support this clonotype. This chain links TRBV20-1 with TRBJ1-1; no firm D call. The CDR3 runs 15 residues. Germline V gene lookup returns CDR1 DFQATT and CDR2 SNEGSKA (reference sequence). The ends were cut back, 6 bases at V and 0 bases at J, with 17 bases in the middle. The CDR3 loop reads CSANPVLAMNTEAFF. For the CDR3, the DNA is TGCAGTGCCAACCCCGTATTAGCAATGAACACTGAAGCTTTCTTT.

The table lists this clonotype with many counts. The rearrangement links TRBV24-1 to TRBJ2-3; D gene ambiguous. The CDR3 is 15 amino acids. In germline, CDR1 is KGHDR, CDR2 SFDVKD. The ends were cut back, 2 bases at V and 3 bases at J, with 11 bases in the middle. The CDR3 region has the DNA TGTGCCACCAGTGATTCCTACGGGTTTACAGATACGCAGTATTTT. This translates into CATSDSYGFTDTQYF.

This clonotype occurred many times. The genes are TRBV6-1 and TRBJ2-7; D may be TRBD1 (6 bases). This CDR3 is 12 amino acids long. The ends were cut back, 6 bases at V and 9 bases at J, with 15 bases in the middle. The germline gives CDR1 MNHNS, CDR2 SASEGT. In nucleotides, the CDR3 is TGTGCCAGCAGCTGGGACACCGGGTGGCAGTACTTC. Encoded protein: CASSWDTGWQYF.